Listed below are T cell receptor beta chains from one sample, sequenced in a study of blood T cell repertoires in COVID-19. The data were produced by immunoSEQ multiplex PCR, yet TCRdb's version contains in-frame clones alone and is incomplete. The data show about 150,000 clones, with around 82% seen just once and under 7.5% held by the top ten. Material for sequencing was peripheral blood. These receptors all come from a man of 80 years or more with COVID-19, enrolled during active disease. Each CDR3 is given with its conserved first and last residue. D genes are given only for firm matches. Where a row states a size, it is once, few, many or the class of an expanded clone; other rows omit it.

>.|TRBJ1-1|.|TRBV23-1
TGCGCCAGCATCGGACAGACGAACACTGAAGCTTTCTTT
CASIGQTNTEAFF
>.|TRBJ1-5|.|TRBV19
TGTGCCAGTAGTAACAGGCTGGAAGATCAGCCCCAGCATTTT
CASSNRLEDQPQHF
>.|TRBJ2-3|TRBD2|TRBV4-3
TGCGCCAGCAGCCAAGACGTAACTAGCGGGGCCGGGGATACGCAGTATTTT
CASSQDVTSGAGDTQYF
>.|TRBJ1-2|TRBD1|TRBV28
TGTGCCAGCAGGTCCACAGGGGCATATGGCTACACCTTC
CASRSTGAYGYTF
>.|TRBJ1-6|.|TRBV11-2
TGTGCCAGCAGCTTAGACGGGGGGTCACCCCTCCACTTT
CASSLDGGSPLHF
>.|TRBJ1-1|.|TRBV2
TGTGCCAGCAGACTAGAGCTGAACACTGAAGCTTTCTTT
CASRLELNTEAFF
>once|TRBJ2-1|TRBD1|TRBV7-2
TGTGCCAGCCATGAGGGGCAGGGGGCCCGGAATGAGCAGTTCTTC
CASHEGQGARNEQFF
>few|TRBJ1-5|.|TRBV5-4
TGTGCCAGCAGCTTTAATAGCAATCAGCCCCAGCATTTT
CASSFNSNQPQHF
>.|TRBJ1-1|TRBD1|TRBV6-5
TGTGCCGCTAGGGGGCTCGTAAACACTGAAGCTTTCTTT
CAARGLVNTEAFF
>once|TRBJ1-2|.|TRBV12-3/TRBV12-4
TGTGCCAGCAGTTCTCTAATTAACTATGGCTACACCTTC
CASSSLINYGYTF
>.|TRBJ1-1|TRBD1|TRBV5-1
TGCGCCAGCAGCCCTTCAGGGGGAATGAACACTGAAGCTTTCTTT
CASSPSGGMNTEAFF
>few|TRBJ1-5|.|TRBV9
TGTGCCAGCAGCGTAGACGTGAACAGAGATCAGCCCCAGCATTTT
CASSVDVNRDQPQHF
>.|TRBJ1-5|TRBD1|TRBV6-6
TGTGCCAGCAAGACAGGGGGTAATCAGCCCCAGCATTTT
CASKTGGNQPQHF
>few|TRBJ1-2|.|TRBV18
TGTGCCAGCTCATCCGTCGAGCTACCCGGGGGAGGTGGCTACACCTTC
CASSSVELPGGGGYTF
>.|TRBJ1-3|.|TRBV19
TGTGCCAGTAGTATACAGGCAGGGGCTGGAAACACCATATATTTT
CASSIQAGAGNTIYF
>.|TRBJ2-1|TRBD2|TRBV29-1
TGCAGCGCCGTCGGGACTAGCGGGGCTGTATCCTACAATGAGCAGTTCTTC
CSAVGTSGAVSYNEQFF
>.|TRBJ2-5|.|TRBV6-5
TGTGCCAGCAGGTTCTGGACTAATCAAGAGACCCAGTACTTC
CASRFWTNQETQYF
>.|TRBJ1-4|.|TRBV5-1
TGCGCCAGCAGCCGGGGGGCAGGGGTGAAGGAAAAACTGTTTTTT
CASSRGAGVKEKLFF
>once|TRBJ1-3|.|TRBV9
TGTGCCAGCAGCTCTCAGCGGTACCGCTCTGGAAACACCATATATTTT
CASSSQRYRSGNTIYF
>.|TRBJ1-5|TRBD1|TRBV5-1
TGCGCCAGCAGCTCGGGGACAGGTGGTCAGCCCCAGCATTTT
CASSSGTGGQPQHF
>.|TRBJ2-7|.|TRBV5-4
TGTGCCAGCAGCTTGGGTCTTGGGCGCTACGAGCAGTACTTC
CASSLGLGRYEQYF
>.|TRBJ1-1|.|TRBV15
TGTGCCACCAGCAGAGCGGAGGGTTGGGTTAAAGCTTTCTTT
CATSRAEGWVKAFF
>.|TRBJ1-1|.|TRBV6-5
TGTGCCAGCAGTTACGCCGGGAGCACTGAAGCTTTCTTT
CASSYAGSTEAFF
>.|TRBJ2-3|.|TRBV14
TGTGCCAGCAGCTTAGGGGTTACGCAGTATTTT
CASSLGVTQYF
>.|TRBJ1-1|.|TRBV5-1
TGCGCCAGCAGCTGGGGGGGCAGAAAGAACACTGAAGCTTTCTTT
CASSWGGRKNTEAFF
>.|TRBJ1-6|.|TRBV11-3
TGTGCCAGCAGCCCACAGGGAATAGTAAATTCACCCCTCCACTTT
CASSPQGIVNSPLHF
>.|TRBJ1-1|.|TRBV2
TGTGCCAGCAGTGAGGACTCGGGCACCTTGAACACTGAAGCTTTCTTT
CASSEDSGTLNTEAFF
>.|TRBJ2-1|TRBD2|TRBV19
TGTGCCAGTAGGACCGGCGGGAGCTCCTACAATGAGCAGTTCTTC
CASRTGGSSYNEQFF
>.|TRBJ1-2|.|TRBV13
TGTGCCAGCAGCCGGAGGGGCCGGGATGGCTACACCTTC
CASSRRGRDGYTF
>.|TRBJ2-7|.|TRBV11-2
TGTGCCAGCAGCTTAGAGGCCTGGGCCGCTTACGAGCAGTACTTC
CASSLEAWAAYEQYF
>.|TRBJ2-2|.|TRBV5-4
TGTGCCAGCAGCTTGGATGGCAGGGGCACCGGGGAGCTGTTTTTT
CASSLDGRGTGELFF
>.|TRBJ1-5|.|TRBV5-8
TGTGCCAGCAGCTTGATCGTAGTACCTAATCAGCCCCAGCATTTT
CASSLIVVPNQPQHF
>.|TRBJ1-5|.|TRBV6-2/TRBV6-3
TGTGCCAGCAGTTACGCCCAGGGGCTGGGGCAGCCCCAGCATTTT
CASSYAQGLGQPQHF
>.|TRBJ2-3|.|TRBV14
TGTGCCAGCAGCCAAGCGGATACGCAGTATTTT
CASSQADTQYF
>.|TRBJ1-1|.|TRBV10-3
TGTGCCATCAGTGGGACAGAGATGAACACTGAAGCTTTCTTT
CAISGTEMNTEAFF
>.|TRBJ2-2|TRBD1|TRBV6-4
TGTGCCAGCAGTGAAGAAGGACAGGGGAACACCGGGGAGCTGTTTTTT
CASSEEGQGNTGELFF
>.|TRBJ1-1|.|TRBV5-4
TGTGCCAGCAGCTTGGCCGACAGGATCTCTGAAGCTTTCTTT
CASSLADRISEAFF
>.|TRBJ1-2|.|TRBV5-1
TGCGCCAGCAGCTGGGGACTTTTGGATGGCTACACCTTC
CASSWGLLDGYTF
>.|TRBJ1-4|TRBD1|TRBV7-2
TGTGCCAGCAGCTTAGGGCAGGGGGTTGATACTAATGAAAAACTGTTTTTT
CASSLGQGVDTNEKLFF
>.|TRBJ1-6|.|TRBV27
TGTGCCAGCAGTTACAGCTCCTATAATTCACCCCTCCACTTT
CASSYSSYNSPLHF
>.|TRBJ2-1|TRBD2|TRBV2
TGTGCCAGCAAGGCGGGGGGCCCCTACAATGAGCAGTTCTTC
CASKAGGPYNEQFF
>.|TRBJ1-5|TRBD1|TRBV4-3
TGCGCCAGCAGCCCAGACAGGGGACGACCCCAGCATTTT
CASSPDRGRPQHF
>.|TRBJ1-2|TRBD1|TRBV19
TGTGCCAGTACAGGGACAGGGAAGGCCTATGGCTACACCTTC
CASTGTGKAYGYTF
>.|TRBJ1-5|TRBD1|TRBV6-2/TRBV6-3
TGTGCCAGCAGTTACCTGACAGGGAGGAGCCAGCCCCAGCATTTT
CASSYLTGRSQPQHF
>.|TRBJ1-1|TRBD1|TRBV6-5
TGTGCCAGCAGTTCCCCCCTACAGGGGATGAACACTGAAGCTTTCTTT
CASSSPLQGMNTEAFF
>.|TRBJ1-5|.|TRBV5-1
TGCGCCAGCAGCTCCAATGGGGGGAGCAATCAGCCCCAGCATTTT
CASSSNGGSNQPQHF
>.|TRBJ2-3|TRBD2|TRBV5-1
TGCGCCAGCAGCTTGGCTAGCGGGGGACGCACAGATACGCAGTATTTT
CASSLASGGRTDTQYF
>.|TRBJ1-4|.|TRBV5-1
TGCGCCAGCAGCATTGGAGGGGAGTCGGAAAAACTGTTTTTT
CASSIGGESEKLFF
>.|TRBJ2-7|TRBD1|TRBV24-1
TGTGCCACCAACCTCCGGGACAGGACGACATACGAGCAGTACTTC
CATNLRDRTTYEQYF
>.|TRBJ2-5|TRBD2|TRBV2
TGTGCCAGCAGTGCCGGGGGGTACCAAGAGACCCAGTACTTC
CASSAGGYQETQYF
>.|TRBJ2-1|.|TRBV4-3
TGCGCCAGCAGCGGCCATAGAGGTCCTGGCAATGAGCAGTTCTTC
CASSGHRGPGNEQFF
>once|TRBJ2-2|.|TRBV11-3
TGTGCCAGCAGCTTAGGTTCTAACACCGGGGAGCTGTTTTTT
CASSLGSNTGELFF
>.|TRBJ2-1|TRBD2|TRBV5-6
TGTGCCAGCAGCCAGCGTCGTAGCGGGGGTTACAATGAGCAGTTCTTC
CASSQRRSGGYNEQFF